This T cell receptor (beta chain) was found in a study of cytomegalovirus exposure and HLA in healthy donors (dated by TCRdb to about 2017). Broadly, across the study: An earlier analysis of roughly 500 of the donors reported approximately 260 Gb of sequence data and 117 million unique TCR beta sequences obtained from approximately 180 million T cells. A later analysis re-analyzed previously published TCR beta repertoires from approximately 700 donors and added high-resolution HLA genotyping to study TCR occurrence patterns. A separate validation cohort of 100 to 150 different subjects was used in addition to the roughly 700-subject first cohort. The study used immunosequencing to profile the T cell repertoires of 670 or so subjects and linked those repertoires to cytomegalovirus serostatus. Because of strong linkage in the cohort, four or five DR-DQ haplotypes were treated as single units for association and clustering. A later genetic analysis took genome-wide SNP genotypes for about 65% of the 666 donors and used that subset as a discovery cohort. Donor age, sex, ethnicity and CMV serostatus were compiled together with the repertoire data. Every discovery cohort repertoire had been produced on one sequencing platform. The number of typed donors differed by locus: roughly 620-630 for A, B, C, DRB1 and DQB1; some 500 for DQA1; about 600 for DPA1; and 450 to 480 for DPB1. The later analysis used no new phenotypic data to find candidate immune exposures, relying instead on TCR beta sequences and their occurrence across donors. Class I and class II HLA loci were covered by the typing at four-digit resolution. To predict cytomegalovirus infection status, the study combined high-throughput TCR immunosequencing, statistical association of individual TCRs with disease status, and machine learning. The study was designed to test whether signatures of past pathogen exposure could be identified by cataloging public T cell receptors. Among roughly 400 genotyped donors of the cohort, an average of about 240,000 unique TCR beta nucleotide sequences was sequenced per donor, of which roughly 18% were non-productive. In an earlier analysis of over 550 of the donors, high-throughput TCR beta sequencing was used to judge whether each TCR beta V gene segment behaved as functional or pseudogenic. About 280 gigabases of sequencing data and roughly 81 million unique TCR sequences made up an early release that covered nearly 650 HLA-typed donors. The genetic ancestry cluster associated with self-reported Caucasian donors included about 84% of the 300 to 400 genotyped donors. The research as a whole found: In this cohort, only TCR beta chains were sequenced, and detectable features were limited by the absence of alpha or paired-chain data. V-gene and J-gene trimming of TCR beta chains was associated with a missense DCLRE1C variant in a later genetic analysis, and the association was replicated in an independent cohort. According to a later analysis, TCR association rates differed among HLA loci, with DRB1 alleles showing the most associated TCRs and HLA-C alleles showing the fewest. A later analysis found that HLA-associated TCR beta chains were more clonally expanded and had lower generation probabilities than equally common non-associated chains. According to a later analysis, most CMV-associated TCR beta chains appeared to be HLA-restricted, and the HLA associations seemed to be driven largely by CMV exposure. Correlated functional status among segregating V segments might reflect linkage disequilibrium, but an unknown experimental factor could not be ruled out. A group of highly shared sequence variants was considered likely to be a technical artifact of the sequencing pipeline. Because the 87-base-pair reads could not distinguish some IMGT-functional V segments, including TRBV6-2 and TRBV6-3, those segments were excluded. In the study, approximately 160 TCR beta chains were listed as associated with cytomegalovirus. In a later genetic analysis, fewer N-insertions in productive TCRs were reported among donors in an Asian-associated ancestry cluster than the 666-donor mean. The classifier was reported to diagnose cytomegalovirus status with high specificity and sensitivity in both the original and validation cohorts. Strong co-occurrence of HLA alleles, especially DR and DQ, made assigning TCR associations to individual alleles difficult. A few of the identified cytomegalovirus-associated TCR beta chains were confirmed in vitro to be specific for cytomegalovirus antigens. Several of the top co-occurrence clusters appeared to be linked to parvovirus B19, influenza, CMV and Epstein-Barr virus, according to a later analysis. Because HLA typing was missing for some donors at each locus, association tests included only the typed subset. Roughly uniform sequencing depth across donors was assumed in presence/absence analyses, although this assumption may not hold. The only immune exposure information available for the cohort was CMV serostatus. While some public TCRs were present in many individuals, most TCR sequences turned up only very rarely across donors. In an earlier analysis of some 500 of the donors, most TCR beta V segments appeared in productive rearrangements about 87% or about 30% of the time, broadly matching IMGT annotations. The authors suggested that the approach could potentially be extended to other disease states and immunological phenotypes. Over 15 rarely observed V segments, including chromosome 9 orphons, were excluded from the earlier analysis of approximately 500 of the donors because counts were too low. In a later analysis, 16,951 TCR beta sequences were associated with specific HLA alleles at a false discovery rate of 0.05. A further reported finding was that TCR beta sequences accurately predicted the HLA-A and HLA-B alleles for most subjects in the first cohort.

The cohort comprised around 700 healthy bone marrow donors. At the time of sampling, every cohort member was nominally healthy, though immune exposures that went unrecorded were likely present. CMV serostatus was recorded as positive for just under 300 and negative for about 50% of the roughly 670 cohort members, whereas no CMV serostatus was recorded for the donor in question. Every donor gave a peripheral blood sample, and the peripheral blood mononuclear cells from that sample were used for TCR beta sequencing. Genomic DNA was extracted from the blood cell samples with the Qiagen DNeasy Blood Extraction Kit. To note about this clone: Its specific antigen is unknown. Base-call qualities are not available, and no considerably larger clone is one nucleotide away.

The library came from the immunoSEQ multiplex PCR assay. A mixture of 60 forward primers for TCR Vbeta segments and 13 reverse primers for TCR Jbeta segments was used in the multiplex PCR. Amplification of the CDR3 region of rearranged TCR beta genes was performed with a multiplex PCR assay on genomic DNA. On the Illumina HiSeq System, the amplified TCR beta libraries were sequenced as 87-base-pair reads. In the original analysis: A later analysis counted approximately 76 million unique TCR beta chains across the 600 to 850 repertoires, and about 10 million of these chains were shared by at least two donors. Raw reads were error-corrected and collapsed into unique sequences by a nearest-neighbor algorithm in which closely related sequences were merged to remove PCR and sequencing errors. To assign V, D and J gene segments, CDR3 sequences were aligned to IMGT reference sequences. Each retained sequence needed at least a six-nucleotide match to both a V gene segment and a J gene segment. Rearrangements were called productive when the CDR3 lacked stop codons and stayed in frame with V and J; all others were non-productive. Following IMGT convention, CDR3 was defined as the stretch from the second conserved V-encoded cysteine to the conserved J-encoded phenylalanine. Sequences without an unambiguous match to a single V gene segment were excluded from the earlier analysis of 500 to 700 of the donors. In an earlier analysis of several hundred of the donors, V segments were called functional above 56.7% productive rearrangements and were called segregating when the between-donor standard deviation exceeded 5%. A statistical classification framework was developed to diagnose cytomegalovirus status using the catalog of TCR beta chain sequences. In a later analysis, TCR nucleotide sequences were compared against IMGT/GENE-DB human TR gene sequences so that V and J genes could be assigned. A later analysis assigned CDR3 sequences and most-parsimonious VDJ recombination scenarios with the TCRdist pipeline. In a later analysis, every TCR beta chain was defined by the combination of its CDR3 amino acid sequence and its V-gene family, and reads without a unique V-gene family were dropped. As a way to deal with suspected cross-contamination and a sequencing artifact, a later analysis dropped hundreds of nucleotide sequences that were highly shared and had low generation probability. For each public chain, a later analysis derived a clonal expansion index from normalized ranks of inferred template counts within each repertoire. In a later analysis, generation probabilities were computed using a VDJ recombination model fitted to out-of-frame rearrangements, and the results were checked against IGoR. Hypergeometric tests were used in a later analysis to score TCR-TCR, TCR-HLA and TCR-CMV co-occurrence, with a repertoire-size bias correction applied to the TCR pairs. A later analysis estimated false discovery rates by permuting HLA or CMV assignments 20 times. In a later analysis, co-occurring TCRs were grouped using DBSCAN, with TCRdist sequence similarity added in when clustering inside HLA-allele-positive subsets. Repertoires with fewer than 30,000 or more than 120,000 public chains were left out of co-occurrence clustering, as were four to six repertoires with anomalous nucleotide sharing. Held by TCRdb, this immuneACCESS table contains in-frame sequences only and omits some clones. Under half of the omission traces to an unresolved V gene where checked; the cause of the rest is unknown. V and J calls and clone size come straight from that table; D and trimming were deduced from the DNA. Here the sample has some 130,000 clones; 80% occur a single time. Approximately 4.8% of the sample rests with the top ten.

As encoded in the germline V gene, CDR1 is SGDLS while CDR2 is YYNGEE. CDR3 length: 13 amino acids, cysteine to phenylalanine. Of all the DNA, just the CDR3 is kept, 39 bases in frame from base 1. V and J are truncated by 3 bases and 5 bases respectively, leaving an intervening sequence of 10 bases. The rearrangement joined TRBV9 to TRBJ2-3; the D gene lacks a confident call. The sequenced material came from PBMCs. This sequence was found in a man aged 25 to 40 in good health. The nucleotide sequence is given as TGTGCCAGCAGCGGGGCTTCGGTAGATACGCAGTATTTT. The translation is CASSGASVDTQYF.